The 22 T cell receptor beta chains below all came from one sample that was sequenced in a study of blood T cells in healthy people across ages. Primers used in a second PCR of about 6 to 11 cycles were a sample-barcoded 5' primer and a J-beta primer mix. TCRdb used MiXCR to reprocess the 5' RACE reads, holding one entry per CDR3 protein. This sample has approximately 850,000 distinct CDR3 sequences; roughly 44% occur once, and the top ten carry roughly 18%. The sample consisted of blood. Source of these receptors: a man aged 55 to 70 in good health.

This clonotype showed up just a few times. A junction boundary mismatches the germline segment, possibly from a read error. This sequence joins TRBV28 and TRBJ1-5, with D possibly TRBD1 on 6 matching bases. This CDR3 spans 16 amino acids. The germline V gene has CDR1 MDHEN and CDR2 SYDVKM. The CDR3 sequence is CASSLVTGNGYHPQHF. The DNA for the CDR3 is TGTGCCAGCAGTTTAGTTACAGGGAATGGATATCATCCCCAGCATTTT.

The V gene is TRBV13, the J gene TRBJ1-2; unclear D gene. The CDR3 extends over 13 amino acids. Germline assignment: CDR1 PRHDT and CDR2 FYEKMQ (reference sequence). The CDR3 spells CVTSLGPNYGYTF. The CDR3, as DNA: TGTGTCACCTCGCTGGGCCCCAACTATGGCTACACCTTC.

The V and J genes are TRBV6-1 and TRBJ2-7, with a weak D call TRBD2 (5 bases). The CDR3 extends over 14 amino acids. The V gene lost 10 bases and the J gene lost 3 bases, with 19 bases spanning the gap. Germline V gene sequence: CDR1 MNHNS, CDR2 SASEGT. CDR3 loop: CATTGGGSDYEQYF. The DNA of the CDR3 is TGTGCCACAACGGGTGGAGGCTCTGACTACGAGCAGTACTTC.

The CDR3 sequence is CATSRDYGAAKNIQYF. The CDR3 nucleotides read TGTGCCACCAGCAGAGATTACGGGGCGGCCAAAAACATTCAGTACTTC. The chain recombines TRBV15 with TRBJ2-4; D may match TRBD1 or TRBD2 (5 bases each). V lost 0 bases to trimming and J lost 1 base, with 10 bases between them. The CDR3 runs 16 residues. From germline, CDR1 is LNHNV and CDR2 YYDKDF (reference sequence).

This chain uses TRBV6-2 or TRBV6-3 with TRBJ2-5, with 10 bases fitting TRBD2. V gave up 5 bases and J gave up 5 bases; unmatched junction bases: 8. CDR3 length: 15 amino acids. Germline V gene lookup returns CDR1 MNHEY and CDR2 SVGEGT. The CDR3 coding sequence is TGTGCCAGCAGTAAGCGGACTAGCGGTTGGGAGACCCAGTACTTC. It translates to CASSKRTSGWETQYF.

The rearrangement joins TRBV12-5 to TRBJ2-3, with D perhaps TRBD2 (5 bases). Germline values: CDR1 LGHNT, CDR2 FRNRAP. The ends were cut back, 6 bases at V and 2 bases at J, with 15 bases in the middle. This CDR3 is 15 amino acids long. The CDR3, as DNA: TGTGCTAGTGGCTCCGACACTAGATACACAGATACGCAGTATTTT. Residues: CASGSDTRYTDTQYF.

This clonotype was seen a handful of times. The chain couples TRBV7-9 to TRBJ2-3, with 7 positions matching TRBD2. The CDR3 is made up of 14 amino acids. Germline V gene data show CDR1 as SEHNR and CDR2 as FQNEAQ (reference sequence). V lost 4 bases to trimming and J lost 3 bases; unmatched junction nucleotides: 4. The DNA for the CDR3 is TGTGCCAGCAGCTCCGGGACTATAACAGATACGCAGTATTTT. It specifies CASSSGTITDTQYF.

The chain is built from TRBV2 and TRBJ1-6; TRBD1 matches 7 bases. The CDR3 loop spans 14 amino acids. With 6 bases clipped from V and 7 bases from J, the junction kept 6 bases outside the gene matches. CDR1 and CDR2 from the germline V gene are SNHLY and FYNNEI. CDR3 DNA sequence: TGTGCCAGCAGGATGGGGACAGTCAATTCACCCCTCCACTTT. Protein sequence: CASRMGTVNSPLHF.

Only a few counts were recorded for this clonotype. CDR3 DNA sequence: TGTGCCAGCACCGTAGCGGGGATCGTGACCCAGTACTTC. Encoded protein: CASTVAGIVTQYF. The V call is TRBV12-3 or TRBV12-4, the J call TRBJ2-5, with 8 bases matching TRBD2. This CDR3 has 13 residues. The junction had 8 bases not matched to a gene; V was cut back by 7 bases and J by 7 bases.

This clonotype was counted a few times. Here the CDR3 reads CASSLARDSTYEQYF. DNA of the CDR3: TGTGCCAGCAGCTTAGCTAGGGACAGCACCTACGAGCAGTACTTC. The chain uses TRBV11-2 and TRBJ2-7, with 7 bases lining up with TRBD1. The ends lost 1 base at V and 2 bases at J; junction bases unmatched: 5. This CDR3 comprises 15 residues. Germline CDR1 reads SGHAT; CDR2 reads FQNNGV.

The chain carries TRBV4-1 and TRBJ2-1, with D hard to call. Germline V lookup: CDR1 MGHRA, CDR2 YSYEKL. Deletions cut 0 bases from V and 7 bases from J, with 7 bases between. The CDR3 totals 13 residues. The CDR3 coding sequence is TGCGCCAGCAGCCAAGAGTCCCGGAATGAGCAGTTCTTC. Protein: CASSQESRNEQFF.

In regard to this clonotype: Sequence at one end of the junction differs from germline and may be a read error. The rearrangement joins TRBV7-2 to TRBJ2-5; TRBD2 matches at 12 bases. The CDR3 totals 15 residues. In germline, CDR1 is SGHTA, CDR2 FQGNSA. This chain's CDR3 is CAGSIPSGGAETQYF. The CDR3 region has the DNA TGTGCCGGCAGCATCCCTAGCGGGGGGGCGGAGACCCAGTACTTC.

V usage is TRBV7-2 and J usage is TRBJ2-7; 7 nucleotides match TRBD2. Trimming at V came to 4 bases and at J to 1 base, leaving 19 bases not matched to a gene. The CDR3 covers 19 residues. Germline CDR1 and CDR2: SGHTA and FQGNSA. In nucleotides, the CDR3 is TGTGCCAGCAGCTCCGGGCCGGGGAGGGCACAGCTGTTATCCTACGAGCAGTACTTC. Its protein product is CASSSGPGRAQLLSYEQYF.

In its sample, this clonotype was seen a few times. This chain connects TRBV7-2 to TRBJ2-1, with 8 positions matching TRBD2. Germline CDR1 SGHTA, CDR2 FQGNSA. V lost 7 bases and J lost 6; bases outside the gene matches: 14. The CDR3 totals 16 residues. Here the CDR3 DNA reads TGTGCCAGCACTAAGACCCCGGGGGGGGCAATCAATGAGCAGTTCTTC. This sequence encodes CASTKTPGGAINEQFF.

In this sample, this clonotype turned up a few times. V and J are TRBV2 and TRBJ1-6, with 7 bases fitting TRBD1. The CDR3 extends over 14 amino acids. V dropped 6 bases and J dropped 10; count of bases not matched to a gene: 9. Germline CDR1 reads SNHLY; CDR2 reads FYNNEI. The CDR3 here is CASRPGQTGSPLHF. CDR3 DNA sequence: TGTGCCAGCAGGCCGGGACAGACTGGCTCACCCCTCCACTTT.

The V call is TRBV14, the J call TRBJ2-7, with unresolved D. Germline V gene sequence: CDR1 SGHDN, CDR2 FVKESK. The ends were cut back, 4 bases at V and 2 bases at J, with 12 bases in the middle. This CDR3 has 14 residues. For the CDR3, the DNA is TGTGCCAGCAGCCGGACGACATTCCCCTACGAGCAGTACTTC. This translates into CASSRTTFPYEQYF.

This clonotype was counted a few times. The rearrangement uses TRBV27 and TRBJ1-2; possible D gene TRBD1, 6 bases. This CDR3 has 14 residues. Trimming took 2 bases from V and 5 from J, leaving 12 bases between them. Germline V gives CDR1 MNHEY, CDR2 SMNVEV (reference sequence). This CDR3 is CASSLTGLGYGYTF. The CDR3, as DNA: TGTGCCAGCAGTTTAACAGGGTTGGGATATGGCTACACCTTC.

The chain couples TRBV4-3 to TRBJ2-3, with 7 bases matching TRBD1. Germline V gives CDR1 LGHNA, CDR2 YSLEER. Losses at the gene ends were 3 bases for V and 3 bases for J; bases not matched to a gene: 6. CDR3 length: 15 amino acids. Written as DNA, the CDR3 is TGCGCCAGCAGCCAGAAGGGACAGAGGACAGATACGCAGTATTTT. Its protein product is CASSQKGQRTDTQYF.

V is TRBV9 and J is TRBJ1-2, with 7 bases identical to TRBD1. The CDR3 is 15 amino acids. V lost 0 bases to trimming and J lost 5 bases; unmatched junction nucleotides: 7. Germline V gives CDR1 SGDLS, CDR2 YYNGEE. CDR3 region: CASSVEQGRGYGYTF. CDR3 DNA sequence: TGTGCCAGCAGCGTAGAACAGGGGAGGGGGTATGGCTACACCTTC.

The rearrangement joins TRBV6-2 or TRBV6-3 to TRBJ2-3, with 8 positions matching TRBD1. Trimming removed 2 bases from V and 4 bases from J; junction bases left unmatched: 14. Germline CDR1 reads MNHEY; CDR2 reads SVGEGT. The CDR3 sequence is 18 residues long. The CDR3 spells CASSYPLNTGQVADTQYF. DNA of the CDR3: TGTGCCAGCAGTTACCCACTCAACACGGGACAGGTAGCAGATACGCAGTATTTT.

This chain connects TRBV4-3 to TRBJ2-7; no firm D call. Gene TRBJ2-4 matches the end of the DNA better, so the J call may be wrong. This CDR3 comprises 15 residues. Looked up from germline, CDR1 is LGHNA and CDR2 is YSLEER. The CDR3: CASSQDLLGLSIQYF. In DNA, the CDR3 is TGCGCCAGCAGCCAAGATCTATTGGGTCTAAGCATTCAGTACTTC.

The chain links TRBV4-3 to TRBJ2-7; D call uncertain. Germline V gene data show CDR1 as LGHNA and CDR2 as YSLEER. V dropped 0 bases and J dropped 2 bases, with 14 bases sitting between them. The CDR3 length is 16 residues. CDR3 nucleotide sequence: TGCGCCAGCAGCCAAGATCGAGTGACTCCTACCTACGAGCAGTACTTC. Translated, it gives CASSQDRVTPTYEQYF.